Here is one T cell receptor (beta chain) with its context. What it binds is not known. 5'-RACE, quantitative and with molecular barcodes, yielded the TCR beta libraries. Via MiXCR, TCRdb re-called the 5' RACE reads, giving one row per CDR3 protein. Of about 390,000 distinct CDR3 sequences listed, 20% to 25% were seen once; the top ten hold approximately 16%. The sample originates from a study of CD8 T cells in ankylosing spondylitis. Study-level results: The clones that were linked to disease were reported to be significantly enriched in matched synovial fluid samples from ankylosing spondylitis patients. Past studies reported some motif variants in reactive arthritis synovial fluid and blood. Blood from ankylosing spondylitis patients appeared to carry a characteristic roughly 8-variant TCR beta motif.

J was trimmed by 4 bases and V by 4 bases; bases with no gene match: 10. Germline V gives CDR1 SGHKS, CDR2 YYEKEE (reference sequence). This CDR3 has 15 residues. The rearrangement joins TRBV5-5 to TRBJ1-1; 7 bases map to TRBD1. This sequence was found in a male donor with ankylosing spondylitis. Sequenced input: blood, either unsorted or a sorted T cell fraction (not recorded which). The DNA of the CDR3 is TGTGCCAGCAGCCAAAGACAGGGTGATTTCACTGAAGCTTTCTTT. This gives the protein CASSQRQGDFTEAFF.